This TCR beta chain was recorded in a study of T-cell memory formation after mild COVID-19 (dated by TCRdb to 2020 to 2023). Background on the whole study: Most TCR sequence clusters were specific to one of the two donors. In a couple of donors, T-cell clones that expanded and contracted after mild COVID-19 were tracked by sequencing TCRalpha and TCRbeta repertoires over time. Two young, previously healthy adult volunteers, one female and one male, were included in the cohort. Results and caveats for the whole study, not just this receptor: Balanced CD4/CD8 phenotypes were observed for clones contracting from day 15 to 85, whereas a bias towards CD4+ was observed for a second wave of clones expanding from day 15 to 37. SARS-CoV-2 specificity was not confirmed for the second-wave clones peaking on day 37. Only a couple of mild cases were covered in the study, and larger cohorts including severe cases with pre-infection samples were considered necessary. Contracting CD4+ clones were located mainly in the CM and EM memory subsets, whereas CD8+ clones were found to be enriched in EMRA. Some responding clones were detected in pre-infection memory, which suggested that pre-existing cross-reactive memory T cells had joined the SARS-CoV-2 response.

There are many counts of this clonotype. No cognate antigen has been identified for it. No much larger clone is present one base from it, and per-base qualities are unavailable. PBMCs were isolated by Ficoll-Paque density gradient centrifugation. The sample was run on an Illumina NovaSeq 6000. cDNA libraries for TCRalpha and TCRbeta were prepared by 5'RACE using constant-segment primers, with sample barcodes and unique molecular identifiers added. RNA was extracted from every sample with Trizol reagent. Library amplification was performed in two PCR steps, and a second sample barcode and Illumina TruSeq adapters were introduced in the second step. Sequencing of the libraries was done on an Illumina NovaSeq, producing 2 x 150 bp paired-end reads. In the source study's methods: With migec v1.2.7, reads were demultiplexed and then collapsed into UMI-guided consensus sequences. Using mixcr v2.1.11, the UMI consensuses were aligned to TRA and TRB V and J templates and assembled into clonotypes. Expanded or contracted clonotypes were those called significant by both edgeR and NoisET, with noise models trained on biological replicates. For edgeR calls, the cutoffs were a false discovery rate-adjusted p below 0.01 and a log2 fold-change threshold of 1. As an exploratory analysis of dynamics, max-normalized trajectories of the 1000 most abundant clonotypes were examined by PCA with hierarchical clustering. Separately sequenced CD4+ and CD8+ repertoires were used to assign the CD4 or CD8 phenotype of responding clones. TCRdb passed the public sequencing reads through fastp at Q25 and MiXCR, retaining productive beta sequences. All rows with the same CDR3 protein become a single entry with the most common DNA and genes. The V and J calls reflect TCRdb's pipeline rather than the authors' work. The sample table lists 200,000 to 300,000 distinct CDR3 sequences, more than 8% of them with a count of one. The leading ten clones occupy roughly 21% of the sample.

The germline V gene provides CDR1 SGHTA and CDR2 FQGNSA. Trimming costs V 4 bases and J 3 bases, and their ends lie 12 bases apart. Counted from cysteine to phenylalanine, this CDR3 has 14 amino acids. CDR3 DNA only is kept here, 42 bases in frame from base 1. This sequence was found in a young man who had mild COVID-19 (a few samples of this study predate the infection). The sample titles of this study are shuffled in the database, so cell type and time point are left out; the donor was told from shared clones. Material: PBMCs or a T cell subset sorted from them (not recorded which). The chain is made from TRBV7-2 and TRBJ1-1, with the D gene not clear enough to name. The CDR3 is CASSSGFMYTEAFF. The DNA sequence is TGTGCCAGCAGCTCAGGTTTCATGTACACTGAAGCTTTCTTT.